Here is one TCR beta chain with its context. The data derive from a study of T-cell memory formation after mild COVID-19. TCRdb redid the calling of the 5' RACE reads with MiXCR, one entry per CDR3 protein. The sample lists around 99,000 distinct CDR3 sequences; 13% to 15% were seen once. The receptor was derived from a man aged 18-30 years who had mild COVID-19 (a few samples of this study predate the infection). Cell type and time point are not known. Source material: PBMCs or a T cell subset sorted from them (not recorded which).

The CDR3 region is CASTGLSNQPQHF. In DNA form, the CDR3 reads TGTGCCAGCACCGGACTGAGCAATCAGCCCCAGCATTTT. The V and J genes are TRBV12-3 or TRBV12-4 and TRBJ1-5; D gene ambiguous. V was shortened by 7 bases and J by 1 base, with 8 bases between the two germline ends. CDR3 length equals 13 residues.